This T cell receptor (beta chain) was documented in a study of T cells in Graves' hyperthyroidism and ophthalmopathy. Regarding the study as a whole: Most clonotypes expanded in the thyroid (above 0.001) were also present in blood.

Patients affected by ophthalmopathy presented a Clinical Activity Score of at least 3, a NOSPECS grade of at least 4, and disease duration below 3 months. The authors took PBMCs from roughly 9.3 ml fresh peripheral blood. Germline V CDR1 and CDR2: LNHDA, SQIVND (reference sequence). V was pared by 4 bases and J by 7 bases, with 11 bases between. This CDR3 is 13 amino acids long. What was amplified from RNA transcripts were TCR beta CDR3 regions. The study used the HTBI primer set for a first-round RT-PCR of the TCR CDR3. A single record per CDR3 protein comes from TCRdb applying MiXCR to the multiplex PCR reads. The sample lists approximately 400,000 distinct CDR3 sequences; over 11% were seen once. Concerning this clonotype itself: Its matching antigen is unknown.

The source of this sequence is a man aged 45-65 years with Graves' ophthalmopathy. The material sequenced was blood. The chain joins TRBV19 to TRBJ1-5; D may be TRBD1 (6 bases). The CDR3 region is CASSTEGGQPQHF. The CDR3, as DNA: TGTGCCAGTAGTACAGAGGGGGGACAGCCCCAGCATTTT. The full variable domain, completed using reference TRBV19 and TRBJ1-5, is DGGITQSPKYLFRKEGQNVTLSCEQNLNHDAMYWYRQDPGQGLRLIYYSQIVNDFQKGDIAEGYSVSREKKESFPLTVTSAQKNPTAFYLCASSTEGGQPQHFGDGTRLSIL.